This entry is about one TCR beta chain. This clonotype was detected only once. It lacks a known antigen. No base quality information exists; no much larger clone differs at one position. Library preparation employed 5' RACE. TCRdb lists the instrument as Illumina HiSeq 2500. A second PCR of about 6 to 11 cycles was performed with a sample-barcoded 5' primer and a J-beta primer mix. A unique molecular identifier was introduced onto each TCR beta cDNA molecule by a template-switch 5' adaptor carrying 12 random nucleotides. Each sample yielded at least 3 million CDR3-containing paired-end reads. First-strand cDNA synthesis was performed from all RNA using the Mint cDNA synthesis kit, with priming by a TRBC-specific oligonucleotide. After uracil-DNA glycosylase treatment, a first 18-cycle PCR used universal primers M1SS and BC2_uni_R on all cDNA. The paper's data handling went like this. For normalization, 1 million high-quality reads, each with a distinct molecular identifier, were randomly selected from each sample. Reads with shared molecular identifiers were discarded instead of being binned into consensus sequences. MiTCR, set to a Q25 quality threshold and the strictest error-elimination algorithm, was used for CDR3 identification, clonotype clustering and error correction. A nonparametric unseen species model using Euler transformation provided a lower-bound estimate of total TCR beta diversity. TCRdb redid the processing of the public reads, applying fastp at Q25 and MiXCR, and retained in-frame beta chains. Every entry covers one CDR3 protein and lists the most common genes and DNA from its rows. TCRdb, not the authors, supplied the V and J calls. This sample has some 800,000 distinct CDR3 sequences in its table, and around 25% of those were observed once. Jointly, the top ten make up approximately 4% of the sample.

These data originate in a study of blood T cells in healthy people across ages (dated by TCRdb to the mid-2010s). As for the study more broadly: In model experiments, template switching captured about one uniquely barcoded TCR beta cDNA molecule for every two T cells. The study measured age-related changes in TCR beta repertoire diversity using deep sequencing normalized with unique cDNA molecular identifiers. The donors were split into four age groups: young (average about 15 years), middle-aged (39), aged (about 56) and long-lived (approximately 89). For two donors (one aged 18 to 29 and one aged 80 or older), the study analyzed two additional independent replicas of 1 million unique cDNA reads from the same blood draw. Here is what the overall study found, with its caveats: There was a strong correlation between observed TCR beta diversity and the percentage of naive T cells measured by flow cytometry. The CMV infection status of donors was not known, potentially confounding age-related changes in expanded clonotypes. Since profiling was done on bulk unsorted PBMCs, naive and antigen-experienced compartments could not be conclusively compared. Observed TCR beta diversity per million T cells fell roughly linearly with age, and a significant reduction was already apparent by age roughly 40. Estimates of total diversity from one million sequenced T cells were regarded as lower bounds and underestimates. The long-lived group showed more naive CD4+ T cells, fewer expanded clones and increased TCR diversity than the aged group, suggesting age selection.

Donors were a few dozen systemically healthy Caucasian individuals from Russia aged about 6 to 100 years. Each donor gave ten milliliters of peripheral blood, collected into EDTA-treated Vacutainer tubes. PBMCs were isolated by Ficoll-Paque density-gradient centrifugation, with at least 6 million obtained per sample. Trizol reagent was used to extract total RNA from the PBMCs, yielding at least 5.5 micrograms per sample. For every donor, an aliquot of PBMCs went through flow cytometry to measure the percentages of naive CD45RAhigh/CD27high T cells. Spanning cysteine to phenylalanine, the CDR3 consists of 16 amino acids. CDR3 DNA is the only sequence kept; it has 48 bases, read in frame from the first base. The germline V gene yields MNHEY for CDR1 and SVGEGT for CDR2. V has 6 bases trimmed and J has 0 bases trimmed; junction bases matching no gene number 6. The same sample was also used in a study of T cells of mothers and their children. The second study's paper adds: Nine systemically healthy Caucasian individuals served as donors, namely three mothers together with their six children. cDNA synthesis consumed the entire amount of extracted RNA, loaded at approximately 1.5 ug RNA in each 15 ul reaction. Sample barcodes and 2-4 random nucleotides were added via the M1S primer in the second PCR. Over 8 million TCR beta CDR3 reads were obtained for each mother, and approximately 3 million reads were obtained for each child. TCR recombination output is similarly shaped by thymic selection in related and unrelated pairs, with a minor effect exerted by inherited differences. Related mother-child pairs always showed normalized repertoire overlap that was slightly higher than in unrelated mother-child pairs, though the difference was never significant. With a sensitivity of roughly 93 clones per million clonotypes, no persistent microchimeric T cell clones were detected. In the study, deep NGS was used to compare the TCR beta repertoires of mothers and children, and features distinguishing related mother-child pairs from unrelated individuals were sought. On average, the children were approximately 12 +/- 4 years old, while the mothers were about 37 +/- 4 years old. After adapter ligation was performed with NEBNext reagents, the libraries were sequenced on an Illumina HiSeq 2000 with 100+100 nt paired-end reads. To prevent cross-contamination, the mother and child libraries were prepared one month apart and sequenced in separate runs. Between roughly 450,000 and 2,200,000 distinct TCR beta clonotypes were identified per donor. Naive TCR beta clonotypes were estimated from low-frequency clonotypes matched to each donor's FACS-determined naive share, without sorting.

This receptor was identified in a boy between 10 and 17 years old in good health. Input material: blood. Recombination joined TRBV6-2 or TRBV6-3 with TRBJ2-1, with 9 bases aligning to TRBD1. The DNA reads TGTGCCAGCAGACGGTCGGGACAGGGCTCCTACAATGAGCAGTTCTTC. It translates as CASRRSGQGSYNEQFF.